This is a list of T cell receptor beta chains from one sample in a study of blood T cells in healthy people across ages. MiXCR, run by TCRdb on the 5' RACE reads, gives a single entry per CDR3 protein. Here the sample spans fewer than 1,000,000 distinct CDR3 sequences, around 45% being singletons. Source material: blood. Every receptor here comes from a man older than 75 in good health. CDR3s include the opening cysteine and the closing phenylalanine or tryptophan. D genes are given only for firm matches. Clone size appears in some rows only: once, few, many, or a class for an expanded clone.

D,J,size,V,DNA,CDR3
TRBD2,TRBJ2-3,few,TRBV20-1,TGCAGTGCTAGTAGTGTGCGACTAGCGGGAGCAGATACGCAGTATTTT,CSASSVRLAGADTQYF
.,TRBJ1-2,.,TRBV28,TGTGCCAGCAGTTTAGGGCCGGCCTTTGGTGGCTACACCTTC,CASSLGPAFGGYTF
TRBD1,TRBJ2-7,.,TRBV12-3/TRBV12-4,TGTGCCAGCAGTCCACCGGGACAGGGTTTAGCCTACAATGAGCAGTACTTC,CASSPPGQGLAYNEQYF
.,TRBJ2-5,few,TRBV2,TGTGCCAGCAGTAAGCAGGACGCCGTTTACGAGACCCAGTACTTC,CASSKQDAVYETQYF
TRBD2,TRBJ2-2,.,TRBV20-1,TGCAGTGCACAAAGGACTAGCGGTAGGACTACCGGGGAGCTGTTTTTT,CSAQRTSGRTTGELFF
.,TRBJ2-7,.,TRBV7-9,TGTGCCAGCAGCCAGCAGACTAACGAGCAGTACTTC,CASSQQTNEQYF
.,TRBJ1-5,.,TRBV5-5,TGTGCCAGCAGCATCGACAGAGCCCCAATGTTAGAGCATTTT,CASSIDRAPMLEHF
TRBD2,TRBJ2-3,many,TRBV7-2,TGTGCCAGCAGCTTAAGGCTAGCGGAGAGCACAGATACGCAGTATTTT,CASSLRLAESTDTQYF
.,TRBJ2-1,few,TRBV5-5,TGTGCCAGCAGCTGGGGGACTCGAAATGAGCAGTTCTTC,CASSWGTRNEQFF
.,TRBJ2-5,.,TRBV14,TGTGCCAGCAGCCAAGATTTGGTAGCGGCAGAGACCCAGTACTTC,CASSQDLVAAETQYF
.,TRBJ1-2,few,TRBV20-1,TGCAGTGCTAGGGAGGACGGACGGAACTATGGCTACACCTTC,CSAREDGRNYGYTF
.,TRBJ2-5,few,TRBV5-1,TGCGCCAGCAGCTTTGAGGGGGAAGAGACCCAGTACTTC,CASSFEGEETQYF
TRBD1,TRBJ2-1,.,TRBV7-9,TGTGCCAGCAGCCAAATCAGGGGGAATGAGCAGTTCTTC,CASSQIRGNEQFF